One and the same sample provided the 8 T cell receptor beta chains below, sequenced in a study of cytomegalovirus exposure and HLA in healthy donors. The protocol was immunoSEQ multiplex PCR, while the TCRdb copy is restricted to in-frame clones and leaves out a portion. The table has about 71,000 clones, about 94% seen once. The specimen was PBMCs. Source of these receptors: a man between 18 and 35 years old in good health and CMV-seropositive.

The chain is built from TRBV5-1 and TRBJ1-1; perhaps TRBD1 as D (6 bases). The CDR3 has 14 amino acids. The germline V gene encodes CDR1 SGHRS and CDR2 YFSETQ. V dropped 1 base and J dropped 5 bases, with 12 bases sitting between them. The chain's CDR3 is CASSLWDTGTEAFF. As DNA, the CDR3 is TGCGCCAGCAGCTTGTGGGACACAGGAACTGAAGCTTTCTTT.

The chain carries TRBV6-6 and TRBJ1-6; TRBD1 matches at 8 bases. The trim removed 3 bases at V and 6 bases at J, leaving 7 bases unmatched. The CDR3 spans 16 residues. CDR1 is MNHNY, CDR2 SVGAGI, per germline (reference sequence). The CDR3 nucleotides are TGTGCCAGCAGTTATCGGACAGGGCGCCGTAATTCACCCCTCCACTTT. This encodes CASSYRTGRRNSPLHF.

V usage is TRBV11-2 and J usage is TRBJ2-7; 7 nucleotides match TRBD1. Germline CDR1 is SGHAT and CDR2 is FQNNGV. The CDR3 is 13 residues long. Losses at the gene ends were 6 bases for V and 3 bases for J; bases not matched to a gene: 5. DNA of the CDR3: TGTGCCAGCAGGCCAACAGGGGACTACGAGCAGTACTTC. Protein product: CASRPTGDYEQYF.

This rearrangement joins TRBV5-4 to TRBJ2-1; 13 bases are a match to TRBD2. The CDR3 totals 18 residues. V was pared by 4 bases and J by 2 bases, with 9 bases of the junction left unmatched. The germline V gene encodes CDR1 SGHNT and CDR2 YYREEE (reference sequence). The CDR3 is CASSQRLAGGRTYNEQFF. CDR3 DNA sequence: TGTGCCAGCAGCCAGCGACTAGCGGGAGGACGAACCTACAATGAGCAGTTCTTC. The complete variable domain, with remaining parts taken from reference TRBV5-4 and TRBJ2-1, reads ETGVTQSPTHLIKTRGQQVTLRCSSQSGHNTVSWYQQALGQGPQFIFQYYREEENGRGNFPPRFSGLQFPNYSSELNVNALELDDSALYLCASSQRLAGGRTYNEQFFGPGTRLTVL.

This clone was detected only once. V is TRBV28 and J is TRBJ2-1; D might be TRBD2 (6 bases). Germline V lookup: CDR1 MDHEN, CDR2 SYDVKM. V was cut by 7 bases and J by 4 bases, with 20 bases left in between. The CDR3 is 16 residues long. CDR3 loop: CASNQKDWRGYNEQFF. The CDR3 DNA sequence: TGTGCCAGCAATCAAAAGGACTGGAGGGGTTACAATGAGCAGTTCTTC.

The chain is built from TRBV6-5 and TRBJ2-3, with a possible D match to TRBD1 (5 bases). Germline loops: CDR1 MNHEY, CDR2 SVGAGI. V lost 6 bases to trimming and J lost 0 bases, with 10 bases between them. The CDR3 sequence is 14 residues long. CDR3 amino acids: CASSRTPSTDTQYF. CDR3 bases: TGTGCCAGCAGCCGGACACCTAGCACAGATACGCAGTATTTT.

The rearrangement links TRBV9 to TRBJ1-2; D might be TRBD1 (6 bases). The CDR3 runs to 16 residues. Germline CDR1 SGDLS, CDR2 YYNGEE. V was trimmed by 0 bases and J by 4 bases, leaving 16 bases between them. In nucleotides, the CDR3 is TGTGCCAGCAGCGTAGGGCCGGGGAAAGGGGGCTATGGCTACACCTTC. Its translation: CASSVGPGKGGYGYTF.

Only one count was recorded for this clone. The V call is TRBV7-9, the J call TRBJ2-7, with 8 bases lining up with TRBD2. Unmatched junction bases numbered 8, after V lost 5 bases and J lost 2 bases. The germline gives CDR1 SEHNR, CDR2 FQNEAQ (reference sequence). The CDR3 covers 15 residues. CDR3 nucleotide sequence: TGTGCCAGCAGCCTCCCTTTTAGCGGGGCCTACGAGCAGTACTTC. This translates into CASSLPFSGAYEQYF.